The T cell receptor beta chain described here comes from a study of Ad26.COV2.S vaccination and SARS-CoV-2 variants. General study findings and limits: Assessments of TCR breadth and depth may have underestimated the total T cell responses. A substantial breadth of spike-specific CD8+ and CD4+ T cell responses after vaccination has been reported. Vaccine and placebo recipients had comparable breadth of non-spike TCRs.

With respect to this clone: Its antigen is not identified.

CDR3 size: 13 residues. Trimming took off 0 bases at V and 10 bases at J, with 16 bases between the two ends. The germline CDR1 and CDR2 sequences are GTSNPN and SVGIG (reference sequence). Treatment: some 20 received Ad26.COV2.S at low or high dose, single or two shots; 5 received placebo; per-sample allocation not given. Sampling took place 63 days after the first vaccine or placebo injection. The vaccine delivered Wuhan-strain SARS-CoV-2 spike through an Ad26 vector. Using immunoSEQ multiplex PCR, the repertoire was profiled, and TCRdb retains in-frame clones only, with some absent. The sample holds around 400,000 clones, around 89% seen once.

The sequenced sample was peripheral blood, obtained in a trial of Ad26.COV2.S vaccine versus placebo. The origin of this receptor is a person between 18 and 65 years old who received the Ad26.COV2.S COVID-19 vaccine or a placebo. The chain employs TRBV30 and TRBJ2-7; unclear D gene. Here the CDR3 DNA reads TGTGCCTGGAGTGTAACCGGACCGGGCTTCCAGTACTTC. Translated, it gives CAWSVTGPGFQYF.